The sequence of this T cell receptor (beta chain) was determined in a study of early T cells in non-severe SARS-CoV-2 infection. TCRdb re-analysed the 5' RACE reads in MiXCR, keeping a single row per CDR3 protein. In the table there are approximately 70,000 distinct CDR3 sequences, roughly an eighth of which are singletons. This clonotype was seen a handful of times. J lost 6 bases, V lost 5 bases, and 12 bases had no gene match. This CDR3 is 16 amino acids long. Germline lookup yields CDR1 SGHVS and CDR2 FQNEAQ. Sequencing was done on a sample of whole blood. The V gene is TRBV7-8, the J gene TRBJ2-3, with 9 bases aligning to TRBD2. The receptor was derived from an adult who was a healthcare worker with PCR-confirmed SARS-CoV-2 infection or an uninfected control (not recorded which). The CDR3: CASSPLRGGQGDTQYF. CDR3 DNA: TGTGCCAGCAGCCCCCTGCGGGGGGGCCAGGGGGATACGCAGTATTTT.